The next 10 T cell receptor beta chains were all read from a single sample in a study of T-cell reconstitution after alpha-beta-depleted transplantation in children. Molecular barcoding with unique molecular identifiers was used for the TCRbeta library. TCRdb called the PCR reads again in MiXCR, with one record for every CDR3 protein. The sample yields more than 15,000 distinct CDR3 sequences, around an eighth seen once. The specimen was PBMCs, mostly from graft donor cells, collected 180 days after TCRalphabeta/CD19-depleted stem cell transplant. These receptors came from a boy less than two years old who had a stem cell transplant for Wiskott-Aldrich syndrome, so the T cells may come from the graft donor.

The V and J genes are TRBV19 and TRBJ2-6; D gene ambiguous. V gave up 7 bases and J gave up 2 bases, with 6 bases separating them. CDR3 length equals 13 residues. The germline CDR1 and CDR2 sequences are LNHDA and SQIVND (reference sequence). The CDR3 loop reads CASIPTGANVLTF. The CDR3 DNA sequence: TGTGCCAGTATCCCCACTGGGGCCAACGTCCTGACTTTC.

This clonotype has at least ten counts. V usage is TRBV5-1 and J usage is TRBJ2-5; 9 nucleotides agree with TRBD1. Unmatched junction bases numbered 3, after V lost 1 base and J lost 5 bases. The CDR3 contains 14 residues. The V gene's germline CDR1 is SGHRS and CDR2 YFSETQ. The CDR3 nucleotides read TGCGCCAGCAGCTTGACAGGGGGCCGGGAGACCCAGTACTTC. It codes for CASSLTGGRETQYF.

This clonotype was counted at least ten times. The CDR3 loop reads CASSRAGNTIYF. The CDR3 bases are TGTGCCAGCAGCAGAGCGGGAAACACCATATATTTT. The chain couples TRBV12-3 or TRBV12-4 to TRBJ1-3; D uncertain. V lost 6 bases and J 4 bases, leaving 7 bases between the germline ends. This CDR3 spans 12 amino acids.

V gene TRBV27 combines with J gene TRBJ2-3; 7 bases match TRBD2. V was pared by 8 bases and J by 11 bases, with 22 bases of the junction left unmatched. Germline V lookup: CDR1 MNHEY, CDR2 SMNVEV (reference sequence). This CDR3 spans 16 amino acids. The CDR3 loop is CASYAGVDKKGILQYF. CDR3 sequence (DNA): TGTGCCAGCTATGCGGGAGTTGATAAGAAAGGGATACTGCAGTATTTT.

V usage is TRBV10-2 and J usage is TRBJ1-5; TRBD1 agrees at 7 bases. Per germline, CDR1 WSHSY and CDR2 SAAADI. The CDR3 contains 15 residues. V lost 6 bases and J lost 6; bases outside the gene matches: 11. The CDR3 here is CASSSQGGWGQPQHF. DNA of the CDR3: TGCGCCAGCAGCTCTCAGGGGGGCTGGGGTCAGCCCCAGCATTTT.

This clonotype was found a few times. The chain links TRBV6-5 to TRBJ1-6; a weak D match, TRBD1 (5 bases). Germline lookup yields CDR1 MNHEY and CDR2 SVGAGI. CDR3 length equals 17 residues. The ends were cut back, 2 bases at V and 3 bases at J, with 14 bases in the middle. CDR3 bases: TGTGCCAGCAGTTACGGGGGGATGTACTACTATAATTCACCCCTCCACTTT. As protein: CASSYGGMYYYNSPLHF.

The rearrangement uses TRBV20-1 and TRBJ2-7; TRBD1 might be the D (6 bases). V gave up 6 bases and J gave up 2 bases, with 11 bases separating them. Germline V CDR1 and CDR2: DFQATT, SNEGSKA (reference sequence). The CDR3 has 12 residues. CDR3 bases: TGCAGTGCCATAAGGGGGACCTACGAGCAGTACTTC. Residues: CSAIRGTYEQYF.

The chain joins TRBV3-1 to TRBJ2-7; weak D call: TRBD2 (6 bases). CDR1 and CDR2 from the germline V gene are LGHDT and YNNKEL (reference sequence). V lost 4 bases and J lost 4, with 17 bases in between. CDR3 length: 15 residues. The CDR3: CASSPLASLGYEQYF. CDR3 bases: TGTGCCAGCAGCCCACTAGCTTCCCTCGGGTACGAGCAGTACTTC.

The V and J genes are TRBV28 and TRBJ1-2; TRBD1 agrees at 7 bases. The CDR3 is 15 amino acids. Germline values: CDR1 MDHEN, CDR2 SYDVKM. Trimming cost V 5 bases and J 4 bases; bases outside gene matches: 10. CDR3 DNA: TGTGCCAGCAGTCCCGCCGGGACAGCGGCCTATGGCTACACCTTC. Amino acids: CASSPAGTAAYGYTF.

This clonotype was seen a handful of times. This chain uses TRBV27 with TRBJ2-7; the match to TRBD1 covers 9 bases. Germline loops: CDR1 MNHEY, CDR2 SMNVEV (reference sequence). With V trimmed by 4 bases and J by 3 bases, 7 bases remained unmatched. This CDR3 is built from 15 residues. The chain's CDR3 is CASSSTGTGIYEQYF. The CDR3 coding sequence is TGTGCCAGCAGTTCAACCGGGACAGGGATCTACGAGCAGTACTTC.